Described below is a single TCR beta chain sequence and its context. The antigen is undetermined. Every isolated RNA sample was fully reverse transcribed, so sequencing captured expressed TCRB transcripts. About 3.57 million reads per sample were averaged for naive, central memory and regulatory samples. Generated by immunoSEQ multiplex PCR, the TCRdb table keeps only in-frame clones and is missing some. The profile shows about 240,000 clones, 25% to 30% of them singletons. A sort by CD45RO/CCR7/CD25/CD127/CD95/CD27 yielded CD4+ naive, central memory, regulatory and stem cell-like memory cells. The trim removed 0 bases at V and 6 bases at J, leaving 3 bases unmatched. Germline CDR1 reads SGHRS; CDR2 reads YFSETQ. CDR3 length: 15 residues. The source of the sample is a study of beta chain features in type 1 diabetes. Study results and caveats: The study found moderately but significantly shorter TCRB CDR3s in all four CD4+ subsets of Type 1 diabetes patients. A closer apparent resemblance between naive, central memory and Treg TCRB repertoires was seen in patients than in healthy donors.

The chain has TRBV5-1 and TRBJ2-1, with 10 positions matching TRBD2. Sequences were obtained from central memory CD4+ T cells from blood. The source is a man aged 30 to 39 in good health. The CDR3 DNA sequence: TGCGCCAGCAGCTTGGTAGCTAGCGGGAGCAATGAGCAGTTCTTC. This sequence encodes CASSLVASGSNEQFF.